This TCR beta chain came from a study of CXCR3-negative and CXCR3-positive naive CD8 T cells. Study outcomes and limitations: For naive cells, CXCR3-negative and CXCR3-positive subsets had similar TRBV-TRBJ usage; for memory cells, usage differed.

CDR1 is SGHRS, CDR2 YFSETQ, per germline. CDR3 length: 15 amino acids. As regards this clonotype: Antigen: not known.

The sorter processed each CD8+ T cell subset in triplicate at some 300,000 cells apiece. The TRB cDNA libraries were prepared by 5' RACE with UMI labels. One entry per CDR3 protein, without DNA, is what TCRdb gives after re-calling the 5' RACE reads. This repertoire comprises 150,000 or so distinct CDR3 sequences; its ten largest clones make up 0.45% to 0.6%. J is TRBJ2-3 and V is TRBV5-1. The specimen was naive CXCR3- CD8+ T cells from blood. Subset meaning: CD45RO-CCR7+CD27+CD95- naive CD8+ T cells lacking CXCR3 (TNR3-). This clonotype was obtained from a human donor in good health. Some clones in this sample may be carry-over from other donors' samples. CDR3 sequence: CASSHGVSSTDTQYF.